Listed here are 11 T cell receptor beta chains from one sample, sequenced in a study of blood T cells in healthy people across ages. Sample-barcoded 5' priming and a J-beta primer mix drove a second PCR of roughly 6 to 12 cycles. TCRdb reanalysed the 5' RACE reads using MiXCR and keeps one entry per CDR3 protein. The sample shows some 1.4 million distinct CDR3 sequences, 35% to 45% of them seen only once. The specimen sequenced was blood. The source of these receptors is a woman in her late teens or twenties in good health.

This clonotype has only a few counts. The rearrangement joins TRBV21-1 to TRBJ1-2; the table's TRBD1 call for D was not verified on the DNA. TRBV21-1 is a known pseudogene. The CDR3 is made up of 15 amino acids. The CDR3 is CASTIDRPGQRSYTF. Written as DNA, the CDR3 is TGTGCCAGCACCATAGATAGACCGGGACAGAGGAGCTACACCTTC.

For this clonotype: This clone may be a read error of a much larger clone one base away. The CDR3 reads CASSLWVEKYNEQFF. DNA of the CDR3: TGCGCCAGCAGTTTGTGGGTGGAAAAATACAATGAGCAGTTCTTC. This rearrangement joins TRBV5-1 to TRBJ2-1; D is unresolved. The V and J ends lost 5 bases and 4 bases respectively, with 16 bases between them. The CDR3 length is 15 residues. Germline V gene data show CDR1 as SGHRS and CDR2 as YFSETQ.

V usage is TRBV12-3 or TRBV12-4 and J usage is TRBJ2-5; D is possibly TRBD2 (5 bases). V was trimmed by 1 base and J by 9 bases, leaving 9 bases between them. The CDR3 has 12 residues. Written as DNA, the CDR3 is TGTGCCAGCAGTTTAGGCACTAGGGCCCAGTACTTC. Its translation: CASSLGTRAQYF.

This clonotype came up a few times. The V call is TRBV4-1, the J call TRBJ2-5, with 13 bases identical to TRBD2. The junction had 3 bases not matched to a gene; V was cut back by 4 bases and J by 1 base. Germline V lookup: CDR1 MGHRA, CDR2 YSYEKL. This CDR3 contains 16 residues. The CDR3 loop reads CASSRTSGSLQETQYF. The CDR3 nucleotides are TGCGCCAGCAGCCGGACTAGCGGGAGTCTCCAAGAGACCCAGTACTTC.

This clonotype was found a few times. As DNA, the CDR3 is TGTGCCAGCAGAGTACAGACAGATACGCAGTATTTT. This encodes CASRVQTDTQYF. The chain links TRBV25-1 to TRBJ2-3; the D is unclear. The V end was cut by 6 bases, the J end by 3 bases, with 7 bases between. The CDR3 is made up of 12 amino acids. Germline V gene lookup returns CDR1 MGHDK and CDR2 SYGVNS.

A word on this clonotype: The junction and the germline gene differ at one end; a read error may be behind it. The genes are TRBV6-6 and TRBJ2-2; 8 bases line up with TRBD1. Germline loops: CDR1 MNHNY, CDR2 SVGAGI (reference sequence). The CDR3 is 17 residues long. The CDR3 DNA reads as TGTGCCAGCGAACCGTTTCCGGGACAGGCTAACAACGGGGAGCTGTTTTTT. It yields the protein CASEPFPGQANNGELFF.

The chain is built from TRBV20-1 and TRBJ1-1; D unclear. Germline V lookup: CDR1 DFQATT, CDR2 SNEGSKA (reference sequence). Trimming cost V 1 base and J 0 bases, with 9 bases left between them. The CDR3 covers 14 residues. The CDR3, as DNA: TGCAGTGCTAGAGTCGACACTATGAACACTGAAGCTTTCTTT. Protein product: CSARVDTMNTEAFF.

This clonotype was seen more than once but under ten times. The rearrangement uses TRBV5-1 and TRBJ2-7; TRBD1 agrees at 7 bases. This CDR3 has 15 amino acids. The V gene end was trimmed by 4 bases and the J gene end by 1 base; junction bases not matched to a gene: 8. The V gene's germline CDR1 is SGHRS and CDR2 YFSETQ. This CDR3 is CASSRPGQTSYEQYF. The CDR3, as DNA: TGCGCCAGCAGCCGACCGGGACAGACTTCCTACGAGCAGTACTTC.

The rearrangement uses TRBV20-1 and TRBJ1-5; D uncertain. Trimming removed 0 bases from V and 7 bases from J, with 16 bases in between. Germline assignment: CDR1 DFQATT and CDR2 SNEGSKA (reference sequence). The CDR3 has 15 residues. This CDR3 reads CSARDWTGGDQPQHF. CDR3 in DNA: TGCAGTGCTAGAGATTGGACCGGAGGAGACCAGCCCCAGCATTTT.

At least ten counts were recorded for this clonotype. The rearrangement links TRBV27 to TRBJ2-2; D call uncertain. The CDR3 contains 14 residues. Germline assignment: CDR1 MNHEY and CDR2 SMNVEV (reference sequence). The ends were cut back, 8 bases at V and 1 base at J, with 11 bases in the middle. The CDR3 DNA reads as TGTGCCAGCCAGGCCTCTCTGAACACCGGGGAGCTGTTTTTT. This codes for CASQASLNTGELFF.

The chain carries TRBV18 and TRBJ2-7; weak D call: TRBD1 (5 bases). Trimming stripped 4 bases from V and 3 bases from J, with 10 bases between. CDR3 length equals 13 residues. Germline V lookup: CDR1 KGHSH, CDR2 LQKENI. CDR3 loop: CASSHPDSYEQYF. CDR3 in DNA: TGTGCCAGCTCACACCCTGACAGCTACGAGCAGTACTTC.